The 7 T cell receptor beta chains below come from one sample, sequenced in a study of OX40 agonist ivuxolimab in advanced cancers. Receptors were amplified or captured by the immunoSEQ multiplex PCR assay. In its TCRdb copy, this immuneACCESS table keeps in-frame sequences only and misses some clones. Where compared with another copy, unresolved V genes explain less than half of these, and the others have no known cause. The sample records tens of thousands of clones, about three quarters of which are singletons. Of the sample, 1.5% to 2% is held by the ten largest clones. The sample here was CD4+ or CD8+ T cells sorted from blood, taken in a trial of the OX40 agonist ivuxolimab. Source of these receptors: an adult with an advanced solid tumor such as melanoma, head and neck, liver or kidney cancer.

The chain uses TRBV7-3 and TRBJ2-5, with TRBD2 matching over 8 bases. CDR1 is SGHTA, CDR2 FQGTGA, per germline. The CDR3 is 15 amino acids. Trimming removed 1 base from V and 1 base from J; junction bases left unmatched: 2. CDR3 DNA: TGTGCCAGCAGCTTAATCGGGGGGGCCCAAGAGACCCAGTACTTC. Translated, it gives CASSLIGGAQETQYF.

The chain employs TRBV10-3 and TRBJ1-4; 7 bases agree with TRBD1. From germline, CDR1 is ENHRY and CDR2 SYGVKD. CDR3 length: 15 residues. The V and J ends lost 5 bases and 6 bases, in that order; junction bases with no gene match: 9. CDR3 in DNA: TGTGCCATCAGTCCAACGGGACAGTACGATGAAAAACTGTTTTTT. Translating gives CAISPTGQYDEKLFF.

This rearrangement joins TRBV19 to TRBJ1-2; D possibly corresponds to TRBD1 (5 bases). The V end was cut by 3 bases, the J end by 4 bases, with 15 bases between. The CDR3 runs to 15 residues. Germline assignment: CDR1 LNHDA and CDR2 SQIVND (reference sequence). In nucleotides, the CDR3 is TGTGCCAGTAGTATTGTTTCTGGTGGGGGCTATGGCTACACCTTC. It is translated as CASSIVSGGGYGYTF.

The rearrangement links TRBV27 to TRBJ2-7, with D perhaps TRBD1 or TRBD2 (5 bases each). Per the germline V gene, CDR1 is MNHEY and CDR2 is SMNVEV (reference sequence). V dropped 2 bases and J dropped 1 base, with 15 bases sitting between them. The length of the CDR3 is 16 residues. CDR3 residues: CASSLRRDLTSYEQYF. Here the CDR3 DNA reads TGTGCCAGCAGTTTAAGACGGGACCTTACTTCCTACGAGCAGTACTTC.

This clone came up many times. A junction end diverges from the germline sequence, so it may reflect a read error. The chain employs TRBV2 and TRBJ1-1, with TRBD1 matching 11 bases. CDR3 size: 12 residues. In germline, CDR1 is SNHLY, CDR2 FYNNEI. The CDR3 DNA reads as TGTGCCAGCAGTGGGGACAGGGGGTCTCATCGCTTT. Encoded protein: CASSGDRGSHRF.

This chain links TRBV6-6 with TRBJ2-3; the D gene is possibly TRBD2 (5 bases). The CDR3 length is 15 residues. V lost 2 bases and J lost 0, with 9 bases in between. Germline V CDR1 and CDR2: MNHNY, SVGAGI (reference sequence). This CDR3 is CASSYTSGSTDTQYF. The CDR3 coding sequence is TGTGCCAGCAGTTACACCTCGGGGAGCACAGATACGCAGTATTTT.

The V call is TRBV19, the J call TRBJ2-2; 16 bases agree with TRBD2. The CDR3 covers 18 residues. The V gene end was trimmed by 3 bases and the J gene end by 0 bases; junction bases not matched to a gene: 1. The germline gives CDR1 LNHDA, CDR2 SQIVND (reference sequence). DNA of the CDR3: TGTGCCAGTAGTATGGGACTAGCGGGGGGGCCGAACACCGGGGAGCTGTTTTTT. Protein product: CASSMGLAGGPNTGELFF.